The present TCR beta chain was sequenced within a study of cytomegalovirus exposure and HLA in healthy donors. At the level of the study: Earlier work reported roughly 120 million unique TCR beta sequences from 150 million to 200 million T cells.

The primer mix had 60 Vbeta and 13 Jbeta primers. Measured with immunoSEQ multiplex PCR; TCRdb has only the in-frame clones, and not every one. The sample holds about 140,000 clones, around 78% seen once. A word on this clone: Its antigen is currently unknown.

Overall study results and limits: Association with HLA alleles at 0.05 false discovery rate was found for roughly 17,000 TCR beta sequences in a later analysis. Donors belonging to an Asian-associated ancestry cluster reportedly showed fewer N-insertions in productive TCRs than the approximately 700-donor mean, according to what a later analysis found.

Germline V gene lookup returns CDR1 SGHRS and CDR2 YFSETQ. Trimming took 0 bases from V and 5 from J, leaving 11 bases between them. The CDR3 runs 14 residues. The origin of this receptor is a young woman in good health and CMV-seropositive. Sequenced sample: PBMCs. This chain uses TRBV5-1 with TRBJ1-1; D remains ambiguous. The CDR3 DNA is TGCGCCAGCAGCTTGGACGGACCGGGGACTGAAGCTTTCTTT. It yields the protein CASSLDGPGTEAFF.